These T cell receptor beta chains were read from a single sample in a study of T cell responses to AZD1222 COVID-19 vaccine. Here immunoSEQ multiplex PCR was the method, and the copy in TCRdb shows in-frame clones only, minus some. The sample lists about 270,000 clones, roughly 93% occurring once. The specimen was peripheral blood, collected 28 days after the second AZD1222 dose. The receptors come from an adult who received the AZD1222 COVID-19 vaccine. Each CDR3 is given with its conserved first and last residue. The order of the fields is V gene, CDR3 protein.

TRBV12-3/TRBV12-4 | CASSASNTGELFF
TRBV4-1 | CASSQDGRGDTYEQYF
TRBV28 | CASRPWNSNQPQHF
TRBV2 | CASRRETFIQQYF
TRBV7-2 | CASSWGREGLSSYNEQFF
TRBV19 | CASRPLKDRIYGYTF
TRBV5-1 | CASSEPGTGNEKLFF
TRBV5-1 | CASSDGLAGYTDTQYF
TRBV30 | CAWNFRGYEQYF
TRBV28 | CASRPTGGASGELFF
TRBV18 | CASSLMKQGNEKLFF
TRBV18 | CASSPQHGEKLFF
TRBV5-1 | CASREGTSPRTGELFF
TRBV20-1 | CSARGRNEQFF
TRBV4-1 | CASSQDRTPGRNSYNEQFF
TRBV3-1/TRBV3-2 | CASSRLNEQFF
TRBV18 | CASSPVRDRAGETQYF
TRBV19 | CASSYTGYEQYF
TRBV4-3 | CASSQDRGLNTEAFF
TRBV3-1/TRBV3-2 | CASSPREGRGEAFF
TRBV7-6 | CASSRPGLFLRGNQPQHF
TRBV19 | CASSPGTVGEQFF
TRBV28 | CASSLGITGEKLFF
TRBV7-2 | CASSLGGGSYEQYF
TRBV6-2/TRBV6-3 | CASSRQVFSGNTIYF
TRBV13 | CASKGSSYEQYF
TRBV20-1 | CSASDPRGLDTEAFF
TRBV27 | CASSFGGGYEQYF
TRBV10-1 | CASSEGTGGFGEQYF
TRBV25-1 | CASSEYRDGYTF
TRBV19 | CASSSPGPGGEKLFF
TRBV2 | CASKDGVNTEAFF
TRBV7-8 | CASSYLRGSTDTQYF
TRBV19 | CASSSYQGSNQPQHF
TRBV10-3 | CATGTGGETQYF
TRBV19 | CASSKRGLTEAFF
TRBV10-1 | CASSERDWEQFF
TRBV29-1 | CSAVTSVNTEAFF
TRBV6-5 | CATKTSGSSYEQYF
TRBV15 | CATSRDRLTTGTNYGYTF
TRBV19 | CASSKILTSGKGEQFF
TRBV13 | CASSLDYEQYF
TRBV7-2 | CASSFTHLREQYF
TRBV5-4 | CASSLGTENEKLFF
TRBV5-1 | CASSLAATNEKLFF
TRBV7-9 | CASSFSGGGNEQFF
TRBV7-2 | CASSFGGSRAGELFF
TRBV28 | CASSRHLGTGLYGYTF
TRBV5-1 | CASSPRPWSPRGNEQFF
TRBV11-2 | CASRPGGRRTGELFF
TRBV28 | CASRSGQGAASGGYTF
TRBV9 | CASSVGGQGKGGYTF
TRBV7-9 | CASSDPDRGDSYEQYF
TRBV15 | CATSSTQVMNTEAFF
TRBV6-6 | CASSLTGVNTEAFF
TRBV30 | CAWTGGAGNTIYF
TRBV18 | CASSPPGGNQPQHF
TRBV7-9 | CASSPSGRGNEQFF
TRBV4-1 | CASSHGQGGDYGYTF